One and the same sample provided the 9 T cell receptor beta chains below, sequenced in a study of shared clonotypes between healthy human individuals. CD45RO-negative, CCR7-selected cells formed the naive CD8 fraction, which excluded terminally differentiated effector memory CD45RA+ cells. TCRdb's copy holds only in-frame clones and misses some; the assay was immunoSEQ multiplex PCR. The sample consists of around 2.1 million clones, 93% of them appearing once. The sequencing sample was made of naive CD8+ T cells from PBMCs. These receptors were taken from a man between 18 and 29 years old in good health. Some clones in this sample may be carry-over from other donors' samples.

The chain couples TRBV7-9 to TRBJ2-7; 9 bases are a match to TRBD2. Germline V gene sequence: CDR1 SEHNR, CDR2 FQNEAQ (reference sequence). This CDR3 has 13 residues. Trimming took 5 bases from V and 5 from J; bases not matched to a gene: 4. CDR3 nucleotides: TGTGCCAGCAGCCCGCGGGGGGGTAACGAGCAGTACTTC. Encoded protein: CASSPRGGNEQYF.

The chain employs TRBV19 and TRBJ2-2; tentative D call: TRBD2 (5 bases). The CDR3 covers 13 residues. V lost 10 bases and J lost 1, with 10 bases in between. Germline V gives CDR1 LNHDA, CDR2 SQIVND (reference sequence). This CDR3 is CATRTGNTGELFF. CDR3 sequence (DNA): TGTGCCACCAGGACTGGGAACACCGGGGAGCTGTTTTTT.

This clone was recorded only once. This chain joins TRBV4-2 and TRBJ1-1; TRBD1 might be the D (6 bases). CDR1 is LGHNA, CDR2 YNFKEQ, per germline. Deletions cut 1 base from V and 0 bases from J, with 15 bases between. CDR3 length equals 17 residues. The CDR3 region is CASSQVLRGNLNTEAFF. The CDR3 DNA follows: TGTGCCAGCAGCCAAGTACTTAGGGGGAACCTGAACACTGAAGCTTTCTTT.

The chain has TRBV7-6 and TRBJ2-5; D is tentatively TRBD1 or TRBD2 (5 bases each). Trimming took off 5 bases at V and 2 bases at J, with 15 bases between the two ends. The CDR3 has 15 residues. Germline assignment: CDR1 SGHVS and CDR2 FNYEAQ. CDR3 residues: CASSRDDRAQETQYF. The CDR3 nucleotides read TGTGCCAGCAGCCGGGATGACAGAGCACAAGAGACCCAGTACTTC. Complete variable domain (other parts from reference TRBV7-6 and TRBJ2-5): GAGVSQSPRYKVTKRGQDVALRCDPISGHVSLYWYRQALGQGPEFLTYFNYEAQQDKSGLPNDRFSAERPEGSISTLTIQRTEQRDSAMYRCASSRDDRAQETQYFGPGTRLLVL.

This clone was seen once. V gene TRBV5-1 combines with J gene TRBJ1-2, with 7 bases identical to TRBD1. Unmatched junction bases numbered 5, after V lost 3 bases and J lost 3 bases. The CDR3 runs 14 residues. Per germline, CDR1 SGHRS and CDR2 YFSETQ. DNA of the CDR3: TGCGCCAGCAGCTGGACAGGCCCAGACTATGGCTACACCTTC. Its translation: CASSWTGPDYGYTF.

The rearrangement joins TRBV7-6 to TRBJ2-5, with D uncertain. The germline CDR1 and CDR2 sequences are SGHVS and FNYEAQ. Trimming took off 3 bases at V and 1 base at J, with 9 bases between the two ends. This CDR3 is 14 amino acids long. CDR3 sequence (DNA): TGTGCCAGCAGCTTTTTGGCACGCCAAGAGACCCAGTACTTC. Protein: CASSFLARQETQYF. Combining the CDR3 with reference TRBV7-6 and TRBJ2-5 gives the whole variable domain GAGVSQSPRYKVTKRGQDVALRCDPISGHVSLYWYRQALGQGPEFLTYFNYEAQQDKSGLPNDRFSAERPEGSISTLTIQRTEQRDSAMYRCASSFLARQETQYFGPGTRLLVL.

This chain links TRBV7-3 with TRBJ2-4; TRBD1 or TRBD2 may be the D gene (5 bases each). CDR1 and CDR2 from the germline V gene are SGHTA and FQGTGA. Trimming stripped 1 base from V and 2 bases from J, with 9 bases between. The CDR3 is 15 amino acids. CDR3 sequence reads: CASSLNGGPKNIQYF. CDR3 sequence (DNA): TGTGCCAGCAGCTTAAATGGGGGTCCCAAAAACATTCAGTACTTC. Combining the CDR3 with reference TRBV7-3 and TRBJ2-4 gives the whole variable domain GAGVSQTPSNKVTEKGKYVELRCDPISGHTALYWYRQSLGQGPEFLIYFQGTGAADDSGLPNDRFFAVRPEGSVSTLKIQRTERGDSAVYLCASSLNGGPKNIQYFGAGTRLSVL.

The chain has TRBV7-9 and TRBJ2-5, with 12 positions matching TRBD2. V gave up 5 bases and J gave up 2 bases; unmatched junction bases: 12. The germline gives CDR1 SEHNR, CDR2 FQNEAQ (reference sequence). CDR3 length: 18 residues. The CDR3 DNA is TGTGCCAGCAGCCTCCTTATCAGACTAGCGGGAGATCAAGAGACCCAGTACTTC. It specifies CASSLLIRLAGDQETQYF. The whole variable domain, filled in from reference TRBV7-9 and TRBJ2-5, reads DTGVSQNPRHKITKRGQNVTFRCDPISEHNRLYWYRQTLGQGPEFLTYFQNEAQLEKSRLLSDRFSAERPKGSFSTLEIQRTEQGDSAMYLCASSLLIRLAGDQETQYFGPGTRLLVL.

The chain carries TRBV15 and TRBJ2-3; no reliable D call. CDR1 is LNHNV, CDR2 YYDKDF, per germline (reference sequence). CDR3 size: 12 residues. V lost 6 bases, J lost 9 bases, and 13 bases lay in between. Here the CDR3 reads CATSPGRSTQYF. The CDR3 region has the DNA TGTGCCACCAGTCCCGGTCGGTCGACGCAGTATTTT.